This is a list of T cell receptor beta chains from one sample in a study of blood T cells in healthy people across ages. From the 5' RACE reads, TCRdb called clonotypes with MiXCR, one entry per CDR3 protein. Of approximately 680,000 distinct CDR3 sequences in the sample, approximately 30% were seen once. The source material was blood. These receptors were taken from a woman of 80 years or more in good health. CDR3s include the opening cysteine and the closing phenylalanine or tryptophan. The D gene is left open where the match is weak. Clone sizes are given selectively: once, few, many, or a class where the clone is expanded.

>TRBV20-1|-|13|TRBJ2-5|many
CSARLVGGQTQYF
TGCAGTGCTAGGCTTGTGGGGGGGCAGACCCAGTACTTC
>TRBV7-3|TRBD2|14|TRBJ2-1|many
CASSLAGGGNEQFF
TGTGCCAGCAGCTTAGCGGGGGGAGGCAATGAGCAGTTCTTC
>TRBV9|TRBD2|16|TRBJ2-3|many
CASSVGPSGSTDTQYF
TGTGCCAGCAGCGTCGGGCCTAGCGGAAGTACAGATACGCAGTATTTT
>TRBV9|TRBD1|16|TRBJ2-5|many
CASSEGPGTGKETQYF
TGTGCCAGCAGCGAGGGGCCCGGGACAGGGAAAGAGACCCAGTACTTC
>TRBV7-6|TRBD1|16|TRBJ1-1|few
CASSLRPGQANTEAFF
TGTGCCAGCAGCTTAAGGCCGGGACAGGCGAACACTGAAGCTTTCTTT
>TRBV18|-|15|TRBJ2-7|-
CASSPPGGVFYEQYF
TGTGCCAGCTCTCCCCCCGGGGGCGTCTTCTACGAGCAGTACTTC
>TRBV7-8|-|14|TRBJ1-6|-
CASSLGGDNSPLHF
TGTGCCAGCAGCTTAGGGGGAGATAATTCACCCCTCCACTTT
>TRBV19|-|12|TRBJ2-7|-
CASSDRLDEQYF
TGTGCCAGTAGTGACAGGTTGGACGAGCAGTACTTC
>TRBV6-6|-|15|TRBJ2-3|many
CASSSHKTGMDTQYF
TGTGCCAGCAGTTCACATAAAACAGGGATGGATACGCAGTATTTT
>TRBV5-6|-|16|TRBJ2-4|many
CASSLNGGAAKNIQYF
TGTGCCAGCAGCTTGAATGGGGGCGCGGCCAAAAACATTCAGTACTTC
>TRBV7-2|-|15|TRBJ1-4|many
CASSSRDTWDEKLFF
TGTGCCAGCAGCTCGCGGGACACCTGGGATGAAAAACTGTTTTTT
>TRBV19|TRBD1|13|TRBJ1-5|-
CASSMYGQGVQHF
TGTGCCAGTAGTATGTATGGACAGGGTGTCCAGCATTTT
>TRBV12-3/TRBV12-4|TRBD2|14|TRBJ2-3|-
CASSLGTRADTQYF
TGTGCCAGCAGTTTGGGGACTAGGGCAGATACGCAGTATTTT
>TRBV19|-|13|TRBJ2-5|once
CVSRPGSSQTQYF
TGTGTCAGTAGACCAGGGTCCTCCCAGACCCAGTACTTC
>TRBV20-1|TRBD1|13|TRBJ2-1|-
CSAPRDRGDEQFF
TGCAGTGCCCCCAGGGACAGGGGGGACGAGCAGTTCTTC
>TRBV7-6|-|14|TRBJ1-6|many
CASTRTDRDSPLHF
TGTGCCAGCACCCGGACCGATCGGGATTCACCCCTCCACTTT
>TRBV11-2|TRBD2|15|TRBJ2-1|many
CASGLAGGQGNEQFF
TGTGCCAGCGGACTAGCGGGGGGGCAGGGCAATGAGCAGTTCTTC
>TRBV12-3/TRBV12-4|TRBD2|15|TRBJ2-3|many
CASSLLAGGVGTQYF
TGTGCCAGCAGTTTACTAGCGGGCGGGGTAGGTACGCAGTATTTT
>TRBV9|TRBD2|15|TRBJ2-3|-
CASSATSGGSDTQYF
TGTGCCAGCAGCGCAACTAGCGGGGGATCAGATACGCAGTATTTT
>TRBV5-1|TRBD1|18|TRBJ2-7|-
CASSFGSLNRGGRNERYF
TGCGCCAGCAGCTTCGGGTCATTAAACAGGGGCGGTCGGAATGAGCGGTACTTC
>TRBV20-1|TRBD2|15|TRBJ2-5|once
CSASPSGGYQETQYF
TGCAGTGCTAGTCCTAGCGGGGGGTACCAAGAGACCCAGTACTTC
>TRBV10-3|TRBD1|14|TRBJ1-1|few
CAIKGTGASGKAFF
TGTGCCATCAAAGGGACAGGGGCTTCGGGTAAAGCTTTCTTT
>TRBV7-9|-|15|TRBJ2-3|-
CASSLAVQSTDTQYF
TGTGCCAGCAGCCTAGCAGTGCAAAGCACAGATACGCAGTATTTT
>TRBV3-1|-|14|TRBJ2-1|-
CAGSQSRTRNEQFF
TGTGCCGGCAGCCAGTCGAGGACCCGCAATGAGCAGTTCTTC
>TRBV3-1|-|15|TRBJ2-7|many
CASSQGGGIRYEQYF
TGTGCCAGCAGCCAAGGAGGAGGCATTAGATACGAGCAGTACTTC
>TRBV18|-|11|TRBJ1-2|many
CASSTLGGYTF
TGTGCCAGCTCCACCTTGGGGGGCTACACCTTC
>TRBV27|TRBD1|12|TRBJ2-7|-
CAVRDRNYEQYF
TGTGCGGTAAGGGACAGGAACTACGAGCAGTACTTC
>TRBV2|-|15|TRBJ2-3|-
CAGSEIRGGTDTQYF
TGTGCCGGCAGTGAAATCAGGGGGGGCACAGATACGCAGTATTTT
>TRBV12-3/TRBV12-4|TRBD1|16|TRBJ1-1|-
CASTSGPAGGDTEAFF
TGTGCCAGCACCTCCGGCCCAGCAGGGGGGGACACTGAAGCTTTCTTT